These T cell receptor beta chains were read from a single sample in a study of cytomegalovirus exposure and HLA in healthy donors. TCRdb keeps only in-frame clones here, not all; method: immunoSEQ multiplex PCR. The data hold about 100,000 clones, with more than 65% observed a single time. The sample consisted of PBMCs. These receptors were collected from a woman aged 45-65 years in good health and CMV-seropositive. The CDR3 runs from the conserved cysteine through the conserved F or W. Fields, in order: V gene, J gene, clone size, D gene, CDR3 protein, CDR3 DNA. A D gene is named only where the DNA matches it firmly. Clone size is not always given. Where it is, it says once, few, many or a class for expanded clones.

TRBV4-1,TRBJ2-1,few,.,CASSQQASYNEQFF,TGCGCCAGCAGCCAACAGGCTTCCTACAATGAGCAGTTCTTC
TRBV29-1,TRBJ2-7,.,TRBD1,CSVGDRVEQYF,TGCAGCGTTGGGGACAGGGTCGAGCAGTACTTC
TRBV18,TRBJ1-5,.,TRBD1,CASSQPGTENQPQHF,TGTGCCAGCTCTCAGCCCGGGACAGAAAATCAGCCCCAGCATTTT
TRBV6-5,TRBJ2-3,few,TRBD2,CASSSPGGRGTDTQYF,TGTGCCAGCAGTTCACCCGGCGGGAGGGGTACAGATACGCAGTATTTT
TRBV19,TRBJ2-7,.,.,CASSIGQVKDEQYF,TGTGCCAGTAGTATTGGGCAGGTAAAGGACGAGCAGTACTTC
TRBV5-1,TRBJ2-6,.,.,CASSGAPRISGANVLTF,TGCGCCAGCAGCGGTGCCCCCAGGATCTCTGGGGCCAACGTCCTGACTTTC
TRBV30,TRBJ2-3,.,TRBD2,CAWSVREADTQYF,TGTGCCTGGAGTGTACGGGAGGCAGATACGCAGTATTTT
TRBV5-1,TRBJ1-1,.,.,CAIQAAAFF,TGCGCCATACAGGCTGCGGCTTTCTTT
TRBV6-1,TRBJ1-1,.,.,CAIRRRSGAWTEAFF,TGTGCCATCCGGCGAAGGAGTGGGGCGTGGACTGAAGCTTTCTTT
TRBV27,TRBJ2-3,.,TRBD1,CASSGQGTITDTQYF,TGTGCCAGCAGTGGACAGGGGACTATCACAGATACGCAGTATTTT
TRBV9,TRBJ1-1,.,.,CASSVGGEAILTNTEAFF,TGTGCCAGCAGCGTAGGCGGGGAGGCCATACTAACGAACACTGAAGCTTTCTTT
TRBV15,TRBJ2-3,few,TRBD2,CATSRHRGRAARTDTQYF,TGTGCCACCAGCAGGCATCGGGGGAGGGCTGCGCGCACAGATACGCAGTATTTT
TRBV29-1,TRBJ2-3,.,TRBD2,CSVLSGGAADTQYF,TGCAGCGTTCTAAGCGGGGGGGCCGCAGATACGCAGTATTTT
TRBV7-2,TRBJ1-1,.,.,CATHRGGGTEAFF,TGTGCCACCCACCGTGGGGGGGGCACTGAAGCTTTCTTT